This T cell receptor beta chain was found in a study of T-cell reconstitution after alpha-beta-depleted transplantation in children. Study observations and caveats: Approximately two months post-transplant, alpha-beta T cells reportedly originated from several hundred expanded graft clones.

The CDR3 is 15 residues long. J lost 4 bases, V lost 7 bases, and 11 bases had no gene match. Germline V gene lookup returns CDR1 DFQATT and CDR2 SNEGSKA (reference sequence). Concerning this clonotype itself: Its specificity is not known.

Library preparation (for TCRbeta) was performed with unique molecular identifiers. TCRdb passed the PCR reads through MiXCR, listing each CDR3 protein once. The sample contains about 580,000 distinct CDR3 sequences, more than 20% of which appear only once. The TCR comes from a boy in the first two years of life who had a stem cell transplant for acute myeloid leukemia, so the T cells may come from the graft donor. This sample comprised PBMCs, mostly from graft donor cells, obtained 360 days after TCRalphabeta/CD19-depleted stem cell transplant. The chain couples TRBV20-1 to TRBJ2-3, with 10 bases lining up with TRBD2. This chain's CDR3 is CSVWGASGGPDTQYF. For the CDR3, the DNA is TGCAGTGTTTGGGGCGCTAGCGGGGGCCCAGATACGCAGTATTTT.